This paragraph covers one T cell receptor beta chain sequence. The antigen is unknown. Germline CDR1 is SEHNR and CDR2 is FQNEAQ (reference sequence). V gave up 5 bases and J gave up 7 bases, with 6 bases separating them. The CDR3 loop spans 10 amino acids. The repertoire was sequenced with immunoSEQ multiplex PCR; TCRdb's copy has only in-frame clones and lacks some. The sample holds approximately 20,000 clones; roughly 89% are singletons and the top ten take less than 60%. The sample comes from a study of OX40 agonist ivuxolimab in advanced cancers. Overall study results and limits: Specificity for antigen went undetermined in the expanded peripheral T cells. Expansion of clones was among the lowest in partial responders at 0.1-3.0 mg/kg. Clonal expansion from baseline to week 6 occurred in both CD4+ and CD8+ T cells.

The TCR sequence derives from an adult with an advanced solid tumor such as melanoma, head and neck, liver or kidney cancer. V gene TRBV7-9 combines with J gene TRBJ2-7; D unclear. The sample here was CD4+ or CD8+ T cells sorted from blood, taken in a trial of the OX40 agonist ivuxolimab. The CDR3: CASSPDEQYF. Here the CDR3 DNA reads TGTGCCAGCAGCCCCGATGAGCAGTACTTC.